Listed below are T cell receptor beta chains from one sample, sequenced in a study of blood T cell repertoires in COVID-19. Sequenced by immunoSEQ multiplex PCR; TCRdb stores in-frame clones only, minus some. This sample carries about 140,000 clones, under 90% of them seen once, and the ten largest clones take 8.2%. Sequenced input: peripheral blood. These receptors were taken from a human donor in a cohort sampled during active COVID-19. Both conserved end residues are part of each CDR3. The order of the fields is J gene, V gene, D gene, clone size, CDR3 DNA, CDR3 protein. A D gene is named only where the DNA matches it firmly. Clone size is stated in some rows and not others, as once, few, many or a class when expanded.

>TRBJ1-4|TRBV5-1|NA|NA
TGCGCCAGCAGCTTGAGCATGGGGGCTCGGGAAAAACTGTTTTTT
CASSLSMGAREKLFF
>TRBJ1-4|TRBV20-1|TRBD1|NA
TGCAGTGCTAGTATGGTTGGGGGGACAGGGAAGGAAAAACTGTTTTTT
CSASMVGGTGKEKLFF
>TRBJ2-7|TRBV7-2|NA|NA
TGTGCCAGCAGCCCAACGACAGGCCCCTACGAGCAGTACTTC
CASSPTTGPYEQYF
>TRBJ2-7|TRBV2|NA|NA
TGTGCCAGCAGCGCAACGAGCCTTTGGACAGACCTCTCCTACGAGCAGTACTTC
CASSATSLWTDLSYEQYF
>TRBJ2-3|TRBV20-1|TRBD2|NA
TGCAGTGCTAGTTCTAGCGGGAGGGCCCCTACCACAGATACGCAGTATTTT
CSASSSGRAPTTDTQYF
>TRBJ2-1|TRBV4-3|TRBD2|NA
TGCGCCAGCAGCCAAGATGGGTGGCGGGAGGGCGAACAGTTCTTC
CASSQDGWREGEQFF
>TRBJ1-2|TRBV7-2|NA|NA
TGTGCCAGCAGCTTAGCACAGGACTATGGCTACACCTTC
CASSLAQDYGYTF
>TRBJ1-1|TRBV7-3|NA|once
TGTGCCAGCAGCTCCAAGGGCGGGGACCCTGAAGCTTTCTTT
CASSSKGGDPEAFF
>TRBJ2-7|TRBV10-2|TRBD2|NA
TGCGCCAGCAGTTTGGGGAGCGCGGGAGAGAAGTACGAGCAGTACTTC
CASSLGSAGEKYEQYF
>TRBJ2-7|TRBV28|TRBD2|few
TGTGCCAGCAGTCTTGAAGCGGGAGAGAGCTCCTACGAGCAGTACTTC
CASSLEAGESSYEQYF
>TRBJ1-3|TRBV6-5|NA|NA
TGTGCCAGCTGGGGCAGCCCCAACTCTGGAAACACCATATATTTT
CASWGSPNSGNTIYF
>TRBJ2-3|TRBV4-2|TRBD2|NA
TGTGCCAGCAGCCATGAAACTAGCGGGAGAACAGATACGCAGTATTTT
CASSHETSGRTDTQYF
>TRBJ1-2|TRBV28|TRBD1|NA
TGTGCCAGCACCTCACATCGCAGGGGGCCGGGCTATGGCTACACCTTC
CASTSHRRGPGYGYTF
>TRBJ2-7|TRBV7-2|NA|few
TGTGCCAGCAGCGTAACCCCAGGCTCCTACGAGCAGTACTTC
CASSVTPGSYEQYF
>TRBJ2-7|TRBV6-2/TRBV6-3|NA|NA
TGTGCCAGCAGCCTCGGGTGGCCTGAAGACGAGCAGTACTTC
CASSLGWPEDEQYF
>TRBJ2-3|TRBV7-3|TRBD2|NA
TGTGCCAGCAGCTTATGGAGCGGGAGGACAGATACGCAGTATTTT
CASSLWSGRTDTQYF
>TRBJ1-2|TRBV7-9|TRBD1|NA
TGTGCCAGCAGCCGGGACAGGGACTCGTATGGCTACACCTTC
CASSRDRDSYGYTF
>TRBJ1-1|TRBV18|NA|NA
TGTGCCAGCTCACCAGGCTTGAGAGGGCCGAACACTGAAGCTTTCTTT
CASSPGLRGPNTEAFF
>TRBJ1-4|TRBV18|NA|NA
TGTGCCAGCTCACCAGCGGGGGGTTCTAATGAAAAACTGTTTTTT
CASSPAGGSNEKLFF
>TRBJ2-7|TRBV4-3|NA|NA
TGCGCCAGCAGCCAAGCGTCCGGGAGCCCCCCCTACGAGCAGTACTTC
CASSQASGSPPYEQYF
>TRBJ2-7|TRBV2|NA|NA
TGTGCCAGCAGTGCAGGGGCCAGCTACGAGCAGTACTTC
CASSAGASYEQYF
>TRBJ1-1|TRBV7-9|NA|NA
TGTGCCAGCAGCTTCGGAGGACCCGGGAAGAACACTGAAGCTTTCTTT
CASSFGGPGKNTEAFF
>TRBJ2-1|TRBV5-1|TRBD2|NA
TGCGCCAGCAGCTTAGGGACTAGCTATTTTGGGCAGTTCTTC
CASSLGTSYFGQFF
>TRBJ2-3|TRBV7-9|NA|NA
TGTGCCAGCAGCTTAGGGGAGAACACAGATACGCAGTATTTT
CASSLGENTDTQYF
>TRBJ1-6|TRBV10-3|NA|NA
TGTGCCATCTCGAAGGGGATTAATTCACCCCTCCACTTT
CAISKGINSPLHF
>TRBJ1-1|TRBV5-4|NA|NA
TGTGCCAGCAGCCCCGTCATGGGGGGGGACACTGAAGCTTTCTTT
CASSPVMGGDTEAFF
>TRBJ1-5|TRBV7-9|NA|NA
TGTGCCAGCAGCTTAGGGGAGACTCTGCCCCAGCATTTT
CASSLGETLPQHF
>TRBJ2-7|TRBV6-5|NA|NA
TGTGCCAGCAGTTATCGGGGGTCCAACTCCGACGAGCAGTACTTC
CASSYRGSNSDEQYF
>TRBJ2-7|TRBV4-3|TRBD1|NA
TGCGCCAGCAGCCCTGGACAGGGGGCCTACGAGCAGTACTTC
CASSPGQGAYEQYF
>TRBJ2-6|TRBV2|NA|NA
TGTGCCAGCCGCGGAGGGCTGGCCTCTGGGGCCAACGTCCTGACTTTC
CASRGGLASGANVLTF
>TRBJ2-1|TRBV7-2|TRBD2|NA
TGTGCCAGCAGCTTAGCAGCGGGAGTAGGGGACAATGAGCAGTTCTTC
CASSLAAGVGDNEQFF
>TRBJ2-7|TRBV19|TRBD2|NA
TGTGCCAGTAGTTTACGACTAGCGGGAGGGCAGCTACGGGGCGAGCAGTACTTC
CASSLRLAGGQLRGEQYF
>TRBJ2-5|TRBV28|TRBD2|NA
TGTGCCAGCAGTTTAGGGACTAGCGGACAAGAGACCCAGTACTTC
CASSLGTSGQETQYF
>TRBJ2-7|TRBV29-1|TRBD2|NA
TGCAGCGCCGTGAAGCGGGACCACGAGCAGTACTTC
CSAVKRDHEQYF
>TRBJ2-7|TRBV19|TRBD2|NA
TGTGCCAGCCAGCTAGCGGCCGCGACCCTCTACGAGCAGTACTTC
CASQLAAATLYEQYF
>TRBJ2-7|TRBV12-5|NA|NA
TGTGCTAGTGGTTTGGTACCGGAGTCCTACGAGCAGTACTTC
CASGLVPESYEQYF
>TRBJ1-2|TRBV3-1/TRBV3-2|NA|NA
TGTGCCAGCAGTCTCAGGGAGGTCTTTGGTGGCTACACCTTC
CASSLREVFGGYTF
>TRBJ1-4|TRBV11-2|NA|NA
TGTGCCAGCAGCTTGCGACAGCTCAGGAGTGAAAAACTGTTTTTT
CASSLRQLRSEKLFF
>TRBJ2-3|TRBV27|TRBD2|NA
TGTGCCAGTGGGACTAGCGGGAGGGCCCGTACAGATACGCAGTATTTT
CASGTSGRARTDTQYF
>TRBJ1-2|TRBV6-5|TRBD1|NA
TGTGCCACCCTCGACAGGGCACTAGGCTATGGCTACACCTTC
CATLDRALGYGYTF
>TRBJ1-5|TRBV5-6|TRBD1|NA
TGTGCCAGCAGCCCGGGACAGGGAGGAAATAATCAGCCCCAGCATTTT
CASSPGQGGNNQPQHF
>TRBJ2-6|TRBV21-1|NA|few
TGTGCCAGCAGGAACTCGGACAGCCGCTCTGGGGCCAACGTCCTGACTTTC
CASRNSDSRSGANVLTF
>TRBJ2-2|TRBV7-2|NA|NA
TGTGCCAGCAGCTTAGTTGTTAGCGGAAACACCGGGGAGCTGTTTTTT
CASSLVVSGNTGELFF
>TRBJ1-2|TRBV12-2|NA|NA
TGTGCAAGTCGCTTAGCGGGGGGTGTAAGGGTAGGCTATGGCTACACCTTC
CASRLAGGVRVGYGYTF
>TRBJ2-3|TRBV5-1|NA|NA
TGCGCCAGCAGCGGGGGCGCCGGGTATGCAGATACGCAGTATTTT
CASSGGAGYADTQYF
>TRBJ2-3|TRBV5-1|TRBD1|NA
TGCGCCAGCACGCGACAGGGGCGCCCCGATACGCAGTATTTT
CASTRQGRPDTQYF
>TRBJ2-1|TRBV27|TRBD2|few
TGTGCCAGCAGCGGGACTAGCGTGCAGTTCTTC
CASSGTSVQFF
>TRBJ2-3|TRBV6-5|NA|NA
TGTGCCAGTGTACTAGCTCGACCAGATACGCAGTATTTT
CASVLARPDTQYF
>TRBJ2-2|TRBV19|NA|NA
TGTGCCAGTAGAAAGGCTGAGGGCAGAATGAACACCGGGGAGCTGTTTTTT
CASRKAEGRMNTGELFF
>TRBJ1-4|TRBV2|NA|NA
TGTGCCAGCAGTGGGGGGCAAACTAATGAAAAACTGTTTTTT
CASSGGQTNEKLFF
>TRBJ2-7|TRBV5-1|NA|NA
TGCGCCAGCAGCCGGGTGGAGGGCGCCGAGCAGTACTTC
CASSRVEGAEQYF
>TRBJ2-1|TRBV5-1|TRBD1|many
TGCGCCAGCAGCCCGGGACAGGGGGCCTACAATGAGCAGTTCTTC
CASSPGQGAYNEQFF
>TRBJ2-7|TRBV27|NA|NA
TGTGCCAGCAGTAAGGGGGATAGCTCCTACGAGCAGTACTTC
CASSKGDSSYEQYF
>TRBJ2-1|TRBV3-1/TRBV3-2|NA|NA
TGTGCCAGCAGCCAAGATCTGGAGTACAATGAGCAGTTCTTC
CASSQDLEYNEQFF
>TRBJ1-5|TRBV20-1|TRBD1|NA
TGCAGTGCTAGTGGGGGACAGTCGGGCAATCAGCCCCAGCATTTT
CSASGGQSGNQPQHF